This T cell receptor (beta chain) was recovered during a study of chemoradiotherapy in HPV16-positive cancers (dated by TCRdb to between 2021 and 2023). The study in broad terms: Functional T-cell assays on cells from a couple of HPV16-positive patients defined candidate HPV-specific T-cell clones and common TCR motifs. The study set out to ask whether T-cell immunity against the HPV oncoproteins E6 and E7 changes over the course of chemoradiotherapy and whether that immunity affects survival. The candidate HPV-specific TCRs and motifs were subsequently tracked in TCR repertoires obtained from roughly 85 patients with HPV-related cancers.

Receptors were amplified or captured by the immunoSEQ multiplex PCR assay. Here the immuneACCESS table is served through TCRdb, limited to in-frame sequences with V and J called. Missing clones are a known gap in these copies; in checked studies unresolved V genes cover under half, and the rest lacks a known reason. The sample contains fewer than 7,500 clones, 85% to 90% of them found a single time. The ten largest clones capture 3.7% of the sample. Regarding this clone: The antigen this receptor binds is unknown. No much larger clone is present one base from it, and per-base qualities are unavailable.

Points the paper makes about the study in general: Expansion of candidate HPV-specific clones and E7-related TCR motifs was observed in the tumor microenvironment during treatment, whereas no such expansion was observed for non-HPV-specific T cells. Only a couple of HPV16-positive patients were used to derive the functional definition of HPV-specific T cells, and the survival association was reported for HPV16-positive patients. Improved recurrence-free survival in HPV16-positive patients was associated with expansion of HPV-responsive T cells during chemoradiotherapy.

Because repertoires were sampled repeatedly during chemoradiotherapy, clonal expansion in the tumor microenvironment could be followed. V loses 2 bases, J loses 5 bases, and the germline ends lie 12 bases apart. From cysteine to phenylalanine, the CDR3 is 14 amino acids long. Only CDR3 DNA remains: 42 bases, in frame from the first base. CDR1 is given as LGHNT and CDR2 as FRNRAP, both from the germline V gene. Here the chain combines TRBV12-5 and TRBJ1-1; perhaps TRBD1 is the D gene, with 6 bases matching. The TCR originated in a human donor with HPV-associated anogenital cancer. This sample was obtained from a patient who underwent chemoradiotherapy. CDR3 sequence: CASGLWGGGTEAFF. The DNA sequence is given as TGTGCTAGTGGTTTGTGGGGAGGGGGGACTGAAGCTTTCTTT.